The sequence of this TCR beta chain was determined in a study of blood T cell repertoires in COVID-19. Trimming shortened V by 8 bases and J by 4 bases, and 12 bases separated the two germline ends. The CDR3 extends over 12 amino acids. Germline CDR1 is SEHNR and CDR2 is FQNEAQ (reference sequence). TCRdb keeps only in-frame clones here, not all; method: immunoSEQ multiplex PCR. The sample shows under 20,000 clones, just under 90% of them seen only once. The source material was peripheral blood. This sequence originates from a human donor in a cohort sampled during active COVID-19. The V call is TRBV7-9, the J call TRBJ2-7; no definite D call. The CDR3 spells CASGAVTYEQYF. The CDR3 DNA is TGTGCCAGCGGTGCGGTTACATACGAGCAGTACTTC.